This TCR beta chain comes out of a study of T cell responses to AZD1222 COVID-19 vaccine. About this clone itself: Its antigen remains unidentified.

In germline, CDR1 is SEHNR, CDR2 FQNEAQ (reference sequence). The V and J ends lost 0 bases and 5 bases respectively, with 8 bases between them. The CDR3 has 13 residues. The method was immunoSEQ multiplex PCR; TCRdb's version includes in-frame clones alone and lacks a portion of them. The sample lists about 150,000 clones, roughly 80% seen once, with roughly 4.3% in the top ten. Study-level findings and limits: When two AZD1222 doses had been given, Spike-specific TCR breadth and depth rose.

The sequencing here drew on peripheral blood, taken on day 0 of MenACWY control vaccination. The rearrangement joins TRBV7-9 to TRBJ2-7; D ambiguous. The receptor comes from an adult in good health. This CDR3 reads CASSLAGKHEQYF. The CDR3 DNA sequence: TGTGCCAGCAGCTTAGCGGGGAAACACGAGCAGTACTTC.